A selection of T cell receptor beta chains follows, all from one sample in a study of blood T cell repertoires in COVID-19. Measured with immunoSEQ multiplex PCR; TCRdb has only the in-frame clones, and not every one. The table has roughly 160,000 clones, approximately 86% seen once. The sample comprised peripheral blood. These receptors were collected from a woman of 80 years or more with COVID-19, enrolled during active disease. Both conserved end residues are part of each CDR3. D genes are given only for firm matches. For some rows the clone size is stated as once, few or many, or as a class when expanded; others skip it.

abundance,j_gene,d_gene,v_gene,CDR3aa,CDR3nt
-,TRBJ2-7,-,TRBV11-2,CASSLMASAGAYEQYF,TGTGCCAGCAGCTTAATGGCTTCCGCAGGGGCCTACGAGCAGTACTTC
-,TRBJ2-6,TRBD2,TRBV7-9,CASSLVIAGGPGANVLTF,TGTGCCAGCAGCTTAGTTATAGCGGGAGGGCCTGGGGCCAACGTCCTGACTTTC
many,TRBJ2-2,TRBD2,TRBV19,CASRRTSGFFPGELFF,TGTGCCAGTAGAAGGACTAGCGGATTCTTTCCCGGGGAGCTGTTTTTT
-,TRBJ1-5,-,TRBV7-9,CASSLGQYSNQPQHF,TGTGCCAGCAGCTTAGGCCAGTATAGCAATCAGCCCCAGCATTTT
-,TRBJ1-2,TRBD1,TRBV28,CASSLDTGTGGYGYTF,TGTGCCAGCAGTTTAGATACCGGGACAGGGGGCTATGGCTACACCTTC
few,TRBJ2-1,-,TRBV9,CASSVGPGDNEQFF,TGTGCCAGCAGCGTAGGTCCGGGGGACAATGAGCAGTTCTTC
-,TRBJ1-6,TRBD1,TRBV6-1,CASSEALGQVGSPLHF,TGTGCCAGCAGTGAAGCGCTGGGACAGGTAGGATCACCCCTCCACTTT
-,TRBJ2-1,-,TRBV9,CASSVGVGSYNEQFF,TGTGCCAGCAGCGTAGGGGTCGGGAGCTACAATGAGCAGTTCTTC
-,TRBJ1-1,TRBD1,TRBV4-1,CASSQEGRTGFAENTEAFF,TGCGCCAGCAGCCAAGAAGGTCGGACAGGGTTTGCGGAGAACACTGAAGCTTTCTTT
-,TRBJ1-3,-,TRBV4-1,CASSHLLRGSGNTIYF,TGCGCCAGCAGCCACCTCCTCAGGGGTTCTGGAAACACCATATATTTT
many,TRBJ2-7,-,TRBV18,CASSPFSRGASFYEQYF,TGTGCCAGCTCACCATTCTCTCGGGGGGCGAGTTTCTACGAGCAGTACTTC
few,TRBJ2-7,TRBD1,TRBV9,CASSPARGPYEQYF,TGTGCCAGCAGCCCTGCCAGGGGGCCCTACGAGCAGTACTTC
once,TRBJ2-7,-,TRBV28,CASSPQGSSSYEQYF,TGTGCCAGCAGCCCACAGGGTTCCTCTTCCTACGAGCAGTACTTC
once,TRBJ1-2,-,TRBV11-2,CASSYGWSGYTF,TGTGCCAGCAGCTACGGATGGAGCGGCTACACCTTC
-,TRBJ2-2,TRBD2,TRBV5-1,CASSREGRRELFF,TGCGCCAGCAGCCGGGAGGGTAGGCGGGAGCTGTTTTTT
-,TRBJ2-3,-,TRBV9,CASSALERTSTDTQYF,TGTGCCAGCAGCGCTCTGGAGCGGACTAGCACAGATACGCAGTATTTT
-,TRBJ2-7,TRBD2,TRBV18,CASSPGLAGNEQYF,TGTGCCAGCTCACCGGGACTAGCGGGAAACGAGCAGTACTTC
-,TRBJ1-4,TRBD1,TRBV18,CASSPSLIGTANEKLFF,TGTGCCAGCTCACCATCTTTAATTGGGACAGCAAATGAAAAACTGTTTTTT
-,TRBJ2-1,-,TRBV5-4,CASSPPRERDEQFF,TGTGCCAGCAGCCCCCCCCGGGAGAGGGATGAGCAGTTCTTC
-,TRBJ2-7,-,TRBV28,CATLPAASESDEQYF,TGTGCCACCCTCCCCGCCGCCAGCGAATCGGACGAGCAGTACTTC
few,TRBJ1-5,TRBD1,TRBV28,CASSLLGGRSNQPQHF,TGTGCCAGCAGTTTATTAGGGGGCCGGAGCAATCAGCCCCAGCATTTT
-,TRBJ1-6,-,TRBV12-3/TRBV12-4,CASRDSYSPLHF,TGTGCCAGCAGAGACAGTTATTCACCCCTCCACTTT
-,TRBJ1-1,-,TRBV3-1/TRBV3-2,CASSPLGANTEAFF,TGTGCCAGCAGCCCGTTAGGGGCGAACACTGAAGCTTTCTTT
-,TRBJ2-2,TRBD1,TRBV4-1,CASSQDRGHGELFF,TGCGCCAGCAGCCAAGACAGGGGGCACGGGGAGCTGTTTTTT
-,TRBJ2-1,TRBD2,TRBV11-2,CASSRLAGGFNEQFF,TGTGCCAGCAGTCGACTAGCGGGAGGCTTCAATGAGCAGTTCTTC
-,TRBJ1-2,TRBD1,TRBV15,CATSRAQGALPRF,TGTGCCACCAGCAGAGCCCAGGGGGCGCTTCCCCGTTTC
few,TRBJ2-2,TRBD1,TRBV9,CASSARQGTGELFF,TGTGCCAGCAGCGCGCGACAGGGGACCGGGGAGCTGTTTTTT